The 29 T cell receptor beta chains below all came from one sample that was sequenced in a study of early T cells in non-severe SARS-CoV-2 infection. TCRdb reprocessed the 5' RACE reads with MiXCR, giving one entry per CDR3 protein. The sample carries about 61,000 distinct CDR3 sequences, more than 10% recorded once. What was sequenced was whole blood. All receptors derive from an adult who was a healthcare worker with PCR-confirmed SARS-CoV-2 infection or an uninfected control (not recorded which).

This clonotype was detected ten times or more. The gene calls are TRBV20-1 and TRBJ2-1; D not certain. CDR3 size: 13 residues. Germline V gene lookup returns CDR1 DFQATT and CDR2 SNEGSKA (reference sequence). The V end lost 5 bases, the J end lost 8 bases, and 16 bases lay between the germline ends. CDR3 in DNA: TGCAGTGCTCCTAGTACGGAGTCCGATGAGCAGTTCTTC. Translating it yields CSAPSTESDEQFF.

The genes are TRBV5-1 and TRBJ2-5, with D perhaps being TRBD1 or TRBD2 (5 bases each). The CDR3 is made up of 17 amino acids. V gave up 4 bases and J gave up 4 bases, with 23 bases separating them. Germline V gene sequence: CDR1 SGHRS, CDR2 YFSETQ. The CDR3 bases are TGCGCCAGCAGCGGGACCCCCCCAGGGTGGTTGATAGAGACCCAGTACTTC. Translated, it gives CASSGTPPGWLIETQYF. The complete variable domain, with remaining parts taken from reference TRBV5-1 and TRBJ2-5, reads KAGVTQTPRYLIKTRGQQVTLSCSPISGHRSVSWYQQTPGQGLQFLFEYFSETQRNKGNFPGRFSGRQFSNSRSEMNVSTLELGDSALYLCASSGTPPGWLIETQYFGPGTRLLVL.

This rearrangement joins TRBV19 to TRBJ2-3; a weak D match, TRBD1 (5 bases). The CDR3 covers 13 residues. Germline V gene data show CDR1 as LNHDA and CDR2 as SQIVND (reference sequence). Trimming shortened V by 3 bases and J by 4 bases, and 8 bases separated the two germline ends. The CDR3 nucleotides read TGTGCCAGTAGTATCCAGGGCGCAGATACGCAGTATTTT. This codes for CASSIQGADTQYF.

This clonotype came up a few times. The chain recombines TRBV29-1 with TRBJ2-1, with a weak D call TRBD2 (5 bases). V dropped 6 bases and J dropped 5 bases, with 5 bases sitting between them. Germline CDR1 and CDR2: SQVTM and ANQGSEA. CDR3 length equals 10 residues. CDR3 residues: CSVRDNEQFF. The CDR3 nucleotides are TGCAGCGTGAGGGACAATGAGCAGTTCTTC.

This clonotype has a count of ten or more. The chain joins TRBV7-2 to TRBJ2-3, with 14 bases that match TRBD2. CDR1 and CDR2 from the germline V gene are SGHTA and FQGNSA. V shed 1 base, J shed 1 base, and the junction held 4 bases outside the gene matches. This CDR3 region has 18 residues. CDR3 residues: CASSLVMGLAGGTDTQYF. CDR3 DNA sequence: TGTGCCAGCAGCTTAGTAATGGGACTAGCGGGGGGCACAGATACGCAGTATTTT.

This clonotype appeared many times. The genes are TRBV2 and TRBJ1-1; 7 nucleotides match TRBD1. Looked up from germline, CDR1 is SNHLY and CDR2 is FYNNEI. This CDR3 has 16 residues. V trimming: 1 base; J trimming: 5 bases; junction bases outside the gene matches: 10. CDR3 DNA sequence: TGTGCCAGCAGTGAAGTAGGGAGGGGGCTAGGGACTGAAGCTTTCTTT. It codes for CASSEVGRGLGTEAFF. The entire variable domain, with the rest obtained from reference TRBV2 and TRBJ1-1, is as follows: EPEVTQTPSHQVTQMGQEVILRCVPISNHLYFYWYRQILGQKVEFLVSFYNNEISEKSEIFDDQFSVERPDGSNFTLKIRSTKLEDSAMYFCASSEVGRGLGTEAFFGQGTRLTVV.

This clonotype was picked up many times. The chain has TRBV3-1 and TRBJ2-3; D may be TRBD2 (5 bases). V was pared by 0 bases and J by 6 bases, with 16 bases between. CDR3 length: 16 amino acids. Germline V lookup: CDR1 LGHDT, CDR2 YNNKEL (reference sequence). In DNA, the CDR3 is TGTGCCAGCAGCCAAGACCAACCTAAGCGGACTGATACGCAGTATTTT. Its translation is CASSQDQPKRTDTQYF.

In nucleotides, the CDR3 is TGTGCCAGCAGCCCGTCAGGGTTCTCTGAAGCTTTCTTT. This translates into CASSPSGFSEAFF. The chain is built from TRBV7-9 and TRBJ1-1; TRBD1 is a possible D gene (5 bases). Trimming shortened V by 5 bases and J by 6 bases, and 13 bases separated the two germline ends. This CDR3 has 13 residues. Per germline, CDR1 SEHNR and CDR2 FQNEAQ (reference sequence).

The J gene is TRBJ1-2, the V gene TRBV10-3, with no clear D. Germline V lookup: CDR1 ENHRY, CDR2 SYGVKD. V dropped 0 bases and J dropped 4 bases, with 9 bases sitting between them. This CDR3 is 14 amino acids long. CDR3 sequence: CAISESSQSYGYTF. CDR3 DNA: TGTGCCATCAGTGAGTCATCCCAGTCCTATGGCTACACCTTC.

This clonotype was seen a few times. The rearrangement joins TRBV7-2 to TRBJ2-5; D ambiguous. Germline V gives CDR1 SGHTA, CDR2 FQGNSA. The CDR3 sequence is 11 residues long. V dropped 5 bases and J dropped 4 bases, with 5 bases sitting between them. The CDR3: CASSHTETQYF. The CDR3 DNA follows: TGTGCCAGCAGCCATACAGAGACCCAGTACTTC. Based on the CDR3 plus reference TRBV7-2 and TRBJ2-5, the full variable domain is GAGVSQSPSNKVTEKGKDVELRCDPISGHTALYWYRQSLGQGLEFLIYFQGNSAPDKSGLPSDRFSAERTGGSVSTLTIQRTQQEDSAVYLCASSHTETQYFGPGTRLLVL.

The CDR3 spells CASSLSWQGDNEQFF. DNA for the CDR3: TGTGCCAGCAGTTTATCGTGGCAGGGAGACAATGAGCAGTTCTTC. The genes are TRBV27 and TRBJ2-1; TRBD1 or TRBD2 may be the D gene (5 bases each). The CDR3 length is 15 residues. The germline CDR1 and CDR2 sequences are MNHEY and SMNVEV (reference sequence). Trimming left V 0 bases short and J 5 bases short, with 11 bases between.

In its sample, this clonotype was seen a few times. J is TRBJ1-1 and V is TRBV6-5; TRBD1 matches at 9 bases. Germline values: CDR1 MNHEY, CDR2 SVGAGI. J was trimmed by 8 bases and V by 6 bases; bases with no gene match: 4. This CDR3 region has 12 residues. In nucleotides, the CDR3 is TGTGCCAGCAGGAGGACAGGGGCAGAAGCTTTCTTT. Its protein is CASRRTGAEAFF.

Points on this clonotype: The junction departs from germline at one end; a sequencing error may be responsible. J is TRBJ1-6 and V is TRBV11-2; D unclear. CDR3 length equals 14 residues. Germline CDR1 and CDR2: SGHAT and FQNNGV. CDR3 sequence: CASSEGSSNSPLHF. The CDR3 DNA reads as TGTGCCAGCAGCGAAGGATCCTCTAATTCACCCCTCCACTTT.

This clonotype was seen a few times. The chain recombines TRBV5-6 with TRBJ2-3; 8 bases map to TRBD2. The V segment lost 5 bases and the J segment 7 bases; nucleotides outside the gene matches: 12. The CDR3 length is 15 residues. Germline V CDR1 and CDR2: SGHDT, YYEEEE. CDR3 nucleotide sequence: TGTGCCAGCAGTTCTGGACTAGCTCGTAGAAATACGCAGTATTTT. This gives the protein CASSSGLARRNTQYF.

This clonotype was picked up a small number of times. The rearrangement uses TRBV5-1 and TRBJ1-1, with D unclear. Per the germline V gene, CDR1 is SGHRS and CDR2 is YFSETQ. Trimming pared 0 bases from V and 1 base from J, leaving 13 bases between. The CDR3 totals 16 residues. CDR3 DNA sequence: TGCGCCAGCAGCTTGGACGTAGGTCGGCGGAACACTGAAGCTTTCTTT. Translation gives CASSLDVGRRNTEAFF.

Many counts were recorded for this clonotype. The gene calls are TRBV29-1 and TRBJ2-5; D possibly uses TRBD1 or TRBD2 (5 bases each). From germline, CDR1 is SQVTM and CDR2 ANQGSEA. Trimming removed 4 bases at V and 5 bases at J, with 17 bases between. There are 14 residues in the CDR3. DNA of the CDR3: TGCAGCGTTGTTTATTCTTGGGGGAAGGAGACCCAGTACTTC. Amino acid sequence: CSVVYSWGKETQYF.

The rearrangement uses TRBV6-6 and TRBJ2-7; a possible D gene is TRBD1 (6 bases). The CDR3 contains 15 residues. Germline CDR1 is MNHNY and CDR2 is SVGAGI (reference sequence). Trimming stripped 6 bases from V and 0 bases from J, with 15 bases between. CDR3 sequence (DNA): TGTGCCAGCAGACAGACAGGATCAAGCTCCTACGAGCAGTACTTC. It yields the protein CASRQTGSSSYEQYF.

In its sample, this clonotype ranks as medium-sized. The rearrangement links TRBV20-1 to TRBJ2-5, with 9 bases aligning to TRBD2. Per germline, CDR1 DFQATT and CDR2 SNEGSKA (reference sequence). V was clipped by 6 bases and J by 0 bases; unmatched bases: 8. This CDR3 has 15 amino acids. CDR3 nucleotide sequence: TGCAGTGCCACCATAGCGGGGGAGTACCAAGAGACCCAGTACTTC. Its translation: CSATIAGEYQETQYF.

This clonotype was seen repeatedly, ten times or more. This chain connects TRBV12-3 or TRBV12-4 to TRBJ1-1; D call uncertain. The CDR3 is made up of 13 amino acids. V was cut by 5 bases and J by 6 bases, with 13 bases left in between. The CDR3 is CASSTYSGAEAFF. The DNA of the CDR3 is TGTGCCAGCAGTACTTATTCCGGGGCTGAAGCTTTCTTT.

This clonotype was recorded at least ten times. One end of the junction is discordant with germline, which a read error may explain. The chain joins TRBV14 to TRBJ1-2; D gene unclear. Germline values: CDR1 SGHDN, CDR2 FVKESK. This CDR3 is built from 11 residues. The DNA for the CDR3 is TGTGCCAGCAGCCAAGGTTTCGTTGCGCGCTTC. Encoded protein: CASSQGFVARF.

This clonotype occurred many times. J is TRBJ1-2 and V is TRBV9; D gene unclear. Trimming removed 4 bases at V and 8 bases at J, with 18 bases between. The CDR3 extends over 14 amino acids. The germline V gene encodes CDR1 SGDLS and CDR2 YYNGEE. The CDR3 DNA is TGTGCCAGCAGCCCATCTGACGTAGTAGGGGGCTACACCTTC. This sequence encodes CASSPSDVVGGYTF. Drawing the rest from reference TRBV9 and TRBJ1-2, the complete variable domain is DSGVTQTPKHLITATGQRVTLRCSPRSGDLSVYWYQQSLDQGLQFLIQYYNGEERAKGNILERFSAQQFPDLHSELNLSSLELGDSALYFCASSPSDVVGGYTFGSGTRLTVV.

The V and J genes are TRBV27 and TRBJ1-2; unclear D gene. Germline CDR1 reads MNHEY; CDR2 reads SMNVEV (reference sequence). The V gene lost 1 base and the J gene lost 8 bases, with 14 bases spanning the gap. The CDR3 is 14 amino acids. DNA of the CDR3: TGTGCCAGCAGTTTATGGTCAGGACGATCGGGCTACACCTTC. Its protein product is CASSLWSGRSGYTF.

This CDR3 reads CASSRDRGTDTQYF. The DNA for the CDR3 is TGTGCCAGCAGTCGGGACAGGGGAACAGATACGCAGTATTTT. The J gene is TRBJ2-3, the V gene TRBV28, with 10 nucleotides matching TRBD1. Looked up from germline, CDR1 is MDHEN and CDR2 is SYDVKM. The trim removed 5 bases at V and 3 bases at J, leaving 2 bases unmatched. There are 14 residues in the CDR3.

At least ten counts were recorded for this clonotype. The V call is TRBV11-2, the J call TRBJ2-3; weak D call: TRBD2 (5 bases). V lost 3 bases and J 6 bases, leaving 16 bases between the germline ends. The CDR3 sequence is 15 residues long. CDR1 and CDR2 from the germline V gene are SGHAT and FQNNGV. In DNA form, the CDR3 reads TGTGCCAGCAGCTTCCGACTATCCGGACCCGATACGCAGTATTTT. It encodes CASSFRLSGPDTQYF.

This clonotype was detected many times. The rearrangement links TRBV2 to TRBJ1-1; a weak D match, TRBD1 (6 bases). This CDR3 is built from 16 residues. Germline CDR1 SNHLY, CDR2 FYNNEI. V was pared by 6 bases and J by 1 base, with 18 bases between. This CDR3 reads CASSPRGSAPNTEAFF. In DNA, the CDR3 is TGTGCCAGCAGCCCCAGGGGAAGTGCTCCGAACACTGAAGCTTTCTTT.

In its sample, this clonotype was seen many times. The V gene is TRBV6-5, the J gene TRBJ2-7; D call uncertain. Trimming pared 6 bases from V and 3 bases from J, leaving 12 bases between. The CDR3 runs to 13 residues. Germline V CDR1 and CDR2: MNHEY, SVGAGI. This chain's CDR3 is CASSPTVGYEQYF. DNA for the CDR3: TGTGCCAGCAGCCCGACCGTTGGCTACGAGCAGTACTTC.

The table lists this clonotype with a count of one. The chain employs TRBV7-2 and TRBJ2-3, with TRBD1 as a possible D gene (7 bases). CDR1 and CDR2 from the germline V gene are SGHTA and FQGNSA. Trimming removed 5 bases from V and 6 bases from J, with 18 bases in between. There are 15 residues in the CDR3. The CDR3 DNA sequence: TGTGCCAGCAGCCCTAGTGGAGGGGGCTTGGATACGCAGTATTTT. This encodes CASSPSGGGLDTQYF.

The table lists this clonotype with many counts. The rearrangement links TRBV5-4 to TRBJ1-1; perhaps TRBD1 as D (5 bases). Germline assignment: CDR1 SGHNT and CDR2 YYREEE (reference sequence). Trimming pared 5 bases from V and 1 base from J, leaving 18 bases between. There are 16 residues in the CDR3. The CDR3, as DNA: TGTGCCAGCAGTTCCGGCAGGGCACTAAAGAACACTGAAGCTTTCTTT. This sequence encodes CASSSGRALKNTEAFF. Supplemented by reference TRBV5-4 and TRBJ1-1, the full variable domain reads ETGVTQSPTHLIKTRGQQVTLRCSSQSGHNTVSWYQQALGQGPQFIFQYYREEENGRGNFPPRFSGLQFPNYSSELNVNALELDDSALYLCASSSGRALKNTEAFFGQGTRLTVV.

The chain has TRBV7-2 and TRBJ1-5; 8 nucleotides line up with TRBD1. V shed 4 bases, J shed 0 bases, and the junction held 2 bases outside the gene matches. The CDR3 runs to 15 residues. The germline CDR1 and CDR2 sequences are SGHTA and FQGNSA. The CDR3 region is CASSSGTGSNQPQHF. CDR3 DNA: TGTGCCAGCAGCTCCGGGACAGGTAGCAATCAGCCCCAGCATTTT.